This entry concerns a single T cell receptor beta chain. Its antigen is undetermined. A library made for alpha chains picked up this beta chain off target, so its size means little. The data stem from a study of spatial heterogeneity in lung cancer. Time point given: sample taken at primary tumor resection. Study outcomes and limitations: Counts of expanded intratumoral alpha and beta TCRs tracked tumor mutation counts.

Germline lookup yields CDR1 MNHEY and CDR2 SVGAGI. Trimming took 5 bases from V and 7 from J; bases not matched to a gene: 17. This CDR3 has 17 amino acids. Every TCR cDNA molecule carried a tag that served as a unique molecular identifier. TCRdb called the 5' RACE reads again in MiXCR, with one record for every CDR3 protein. This table has about 10,000 distinct CDR3 sequences, approximately 50% appearing once. The gene calls are TRBV6-5 and TRBJ2-3; 8 positions agree with TRBD1. This sample comprised lung tumor tissue, obtained at surgery. This sequence originates from a female donor with early-stage non-small cell lung cancer. CDR3 coding DNA: TGTGCCAGCAGTCCCACTCTCGGACAGGGCCCCACCAATACGCAGTATTTT. Amino acid sequence: CASSPTLGQGPTNTQYF.